This T cell receptor (beta chain) was obtained from a study of vaccination and CD4 T cells after COVID-19. This clonotype was counted only a few times. Its target is unknown. J gave up 3 bases and V 0 bases, and 8 bases lay outside the gene matches. The V gene's germline CDR1 is DFQATT and CDR2 SNEGSKA (reference sequence). This CDR3 is 15 amino acids long. Treatment in this sample: roughly ten-day PBMC culture with coronavirus spike peptide pools or control peptides (ViraFEST assay). The unexposed donor's CD4+ T cells were collected before the COVID-19 pandemic (2011-2018). Cultured CD4+ T cells had their DNA profiled by the Oncomine TCR Beta short-read assay. TCRdb processed the PCR reads anew with MiXCR; each CDR3 protein has one entry. Of approximately 6,900 distinct CDR3 sequences detected, roughly 43% appear once; the ten largest clones hold roughly 25%.

Input material: CD4+ T cells from blood, cultured in vitro. The receptor was isolated from a human donor in good health. The rearrangement joins TRBV20-1 to TRBJ2-7; 7 nucleotides line up with TRBD2. This CDR3 reads CSARDGGSRRYEQYF. The DNA for the CDR3 is TGCAGTGCTAGAGACGGCGGGAGTAGGCGCTACGAGCAGTACTTC.